One sample yielded the 16 T cell receptor beta chains listed below, sequenced in a study of blood T cell repertoires in COVID-19. Libraries were prepared by immunoSEQ multiplex PCR; TCRdb keeps only in-frame clonotypes and omits some of them. The sample lists roughly 73,000 clones, roughly 76% occurring once. Material: peripheral blood. The receptors stem from a woman in her 70s with acute or convalescent COVID-19.

This chain joins TRBV9 and TRBJ2-3, with D unresolved. The CDR3 is 13 amino acids. V shed 0 bases and J shed 2 bases, with 4 bases lying between them. Germline CDR1 reads SGDLS; CDR2 reads YYNGEE. CDR3: CASSVAPTDTQYF. The CDR3 nucleotides are TGTGCCAGCAGCGTAGCTCCCACAGATACGCAGTATTTT.

CDR3 sequence (DNA): TGTGCCAGCAGTACGATTAGCGGGCAGACCTACGAGCAGTACTTC. It translates to CASSTISGQTYEQYF. The chain has TRBV27 and TRBJ2-7; 7 positions match TRBD2. V dropped 5 bases and J dropped 2; count of bases not matched to a gene: 9. This CDR3 has 15 amino acids. The V gene's germline CDR1 is MNHEY and CDR2 SMNVEV (reference sequence).

This clone has just one count. V usage is TRBV28 and J usage is TRBJ2-5; 7 bases fit TRBD2. The germline CDR1 and CDR2 sequences are MDHEN and SYDVKM. The CDR3 runs to 16 residues. Losses at the gene ends were 5 bases for V and 1 base for J; bases not matched to a gene: 10. In nucleotides, the CDR3 is TGTGCCAGCAGTCCCTTGGCGGGAGTTGGCCAAGAGACCCAGTACTTC. This gives the protein CASSPLAGVGQETQYF. The whole variable domain, remainder taken from reference TRBV28 and TRBJ2-5, is DVKVTQSSRYLVKRTGEKVFLECVQDMDHENMFWYRQDPGLGLRLIYFSYDVKMKEKGDIPEGYSVSREKKERFSLILESASTNQTSMYLCASSPLAGVGQETQYFGPGTRLLVL.

CDR3 loop: CASSSGTGMVAEAFF. DNA for the CDR3: TGCGCCAGCAGCTCTGGGACAGGGATGGTTGCTGAAGCTTTCTTT. V gene TRBV5-1 combines with J gene TRBJ1-1; 9 bases are shared with TRBD1. Per the germline V gene, CDR1 is SGHRS and CDR2 is YFSETQ. V lost 3 bases to trimming and J lost 6 bases; unmatched junction nucleotides: 9. CDR3 length equals 15 residues.

This clone has just one count. This chain uses TRBV6-6 with TRBJ2-1, with 13 bases that match TRBD2. Per germline, CDR1 MNHNY and CDR2 SVGAGI (reference sequence). The CDR3 is 16 amino acids. V was pared by 0 bases and J by 9 bases, with 5 bases of the junction left unmatched. The CDR3, as DNA: TGTGCCAGCAGTTACTCAACTAGCGGGAGGGCACGTGAGCAGTTCTTC. This encodes CASSYSTSGRAREQFF.

This sequence joins TRBV6-5 and TRBJ1-1; D gene uncertain. The V gene lost 6 bases and the J gene lost 1 base, with 9 bases spanning the gap. The CDR3 is made up of 13 amino acids. CDR1 and CDR2 (germline): MNHEY, SVGAGI. The CDR3 DNA is TGTGCCAGCAGCGAGGTCCGGAACACTGAAGCTTTCTTT. It translates to CASSEVRNTEAFF.

This CDR3 is CASSLRASGRPYEQYF. In DNA form, the CDR3 reads TGTGCCAGCAGTTTAAGGGCTAGCGGGAGACCCTACGAGCAGTACTTC. The chain has TRBV28 and TRBJ2-7; 10 nucleotides align to TRBD2. The germline CDR1 and CDR2 sequences are MDHEN and SYDVKM. Trimming took 2 bases from V and 2 from J; bases not matched to a gene: 6. The CDR3 covers 16 residues.

V usage is TRBV11-2 and J usage is TRBJ1-4; TRBD1 agrees at 9 bases. The junction had 18 bases not matched to a gene; V was cut back by 5 bases and J by 8 bases. The germline V gene has CDR1 SGHAT and CDR2 FQNNGV. This CDR3 contains 18 residues. CDR3 region: CASSPRGIRQGVREKLFF. CDR3 nucleotides: TGTGCCAGCAGCCCGCGGGGTATTCGACAGGGGGTACGAGAAAAACTGTTTTTT.

This sequence joins TRBV7-9 and TRBJ2-7; D not resolved. This CDR3 region has 14 residues. V gave up 8 bases and J gave up 1 base, with 15 bases separating them. Germline assignment: CDR1 SEHNR and CDR2 FQNEAQ (reference sequence). Here the CDR3 reads CASAPSAVSYEQYF. As DNA, the CDR3 is TGTGCCAGCGCGCCTTCGGCGGTTTCCTACGAGCAGTACTTC.

The chain links TRBV13 to TRBJ1-4, with D possibly being TRBD1 (6 bases). The germline V gene encodes CDR1 PRHDT and CDR2 FYEKMQ (reference sequence). Trimming removed 3 bases at V and 7 bases at J, with 12 bases between. The CDR3 totals 14 residues. CDR3 DNA sequence: TGTGCCAGCAGCTTGGGGGGGGCTGGTGAAAAACTGTTTTTT. Amino acids: CASSLGGAGEKLFF.

V is TRBV24-1 and J is TRBJ2-5; 11 bases are a match to TRBD1. V shed 0 bases and J 2 bases; nucleotides not matched to a gene: 4. This CDR3 region has 17 residues. CDR1 KGHDR and CDR2 SFDVKD come from the germline V gene. CDR3 sequence reads: CATSDLPGTGGQETQYF. CDR3 bases: TGTGCCACCAGTGATTTGCCTGGGACAGGGGGACAAGAGACCCAGTACTTC.

The J gene is TRBJ1-3, the V gene TRBV5-1; D is possibly TRBD1 (6 bases). Trimming stripped 3 bases from V and 2 bases from J, with 12 bases between. Germline-derived CDR1 and CDR2 are SGHRS and YFSETQ. This CDR3 contains 15 residues. CDR3 protein: CASSYGQRTGNTIYF. The CDR3 DNA is TGCGCCAGCAGCTACGGACAGCGTACTGGAAACACCATATATTTT. Filled out from reference TRBV5-1 and TRBJ1-3, the complete variable domain reads KAGVTQTPRYLIKTRGQQVTLSCSPISGHRSVSWYQQTPGQGLQFLFEYFSETQRNKGNFPGRFSGRQFSNSRSEMNVSTLELGDSALYLCASSYGQRTGNTIYFGEGSWLTVV.

The rearrangement links TRBV19 to TRBJ2-7; 8 bases are a match to TRBD1. The CDR3 is made up of 13 amino acids. The trim removed 8 bases at V and 4 bases at J, leaving 7 bases unmatched. The germline V gene has CDR1 LNHDA and CDR2 SQIVND (reference sequence). The CDR3 coding sequence is TGTGCCAGTCAGGACAGGGTGGGTTACGAGCAGTACTTC. Residues: CASQDRVGYEQYF.

The chain employs TRBV20-1 and TRBJ1-3; possible D gene TRBD1, 5 bases. CDR1 DFQATT and CDR2 SNEGSKA come from the germline V gene (reference sequence). CDR3 size: 16 residues. V lost 3 bases and J lost 4, with 19 bases in between. The CDR3 loop is CSASTGGFRAGNTIYF. In nucleotides, the CDR3 is TGCAGTGCTAGTACTGGGGGGTTTCGGGCGGGAAACACCATATATTTT.

Details on this clone: The same CDR3 also results from other DNA sequences found in this sample. The rearrangement joins TRBV5-1 to TRBJ1-1, with 8 nucleotides matching TRBD1. The V and J ends lost 4 bases and 1 base, in that order; junction bases with no gene match: 6. The V gene's germline CDR1 is SGHRS and CDR2 YFSETQ. The CDR3 length is 15 residues. In DNA, the CDR3 is TGCGCCAGCAGCATAGGCGACAGGGGGAACACTGAAGCTTTCTTT. Translation gives CASSIGDRGNTEAFF. The full variable domain, rest sourced from reference TRBV5-1 and TRBJ1-1, is KAGVTQTPRYLIKTRGQQVTLSCSPISGHRSVSWYQQTPGQGLQFLFEYFSETQRNKGNFPGRFSGRQFSNSRSEMNVSTLELGDSALYLCASSIGDRGNTEAFFGQGTRLTVV.

The J gene is TRBJ1-3, the V gene TRBV13; D is ambiguous. V was cut by 6 bases and J by 3 bases, with 9 bases left in between. Germline CDR1 and CDR2: PRHDT and FYEKMQ (reference sequence). The CDR3 runs to 13 residues. The chain's CDR3 is CASSSGFGNTIYF. The CDR3, as DNA: TGTGCCAGCAGTTCAGGCTTTGGAAACACCATATATTTT.